The rows below give T cell receptor beta chains drawn from one sample of a study of T cell repertoires in cytomegalovirus infection. One entry per CDR3 protein, called by TCRdb with MiXCR from the reads. In the table there are about 260,000 distinct CDR3 sequences, approximately 9.2% of which are singletons. The sample was PBMCs. All receptors derive from a human donor in good health (CMV status not recorded). Some clones in this sample may be carry-over from other donors' samples. CDR3s include the opening cysteine and the closing phenylalanine or tryptophan. A D gene is named only where the DNA matches it firmly. The size entry is marked missing in some rows and otherwise reads once, few, many or a size class.

DNA	CDR3	V	D	size	J
TGTGCCAGCAGCAGACAGGGGCAGAGCGGGGAGCTGTTTTTT	CASSRQGQSGELFF	TRBV7-2	TRBD1	many	TRBJ2-2
TGTGCCAGCTCACACCGGGACGACTATGGCTACACCTTC	CASSHRDDYGYTF	TRBV18	NA	NA	TRBJ1-2
TGTGCCAGCAGTGAAGGGAAGGGGGGGGGGACTGAAGCTTTCTTT	CASSEGKGGGTEAFF	TRBV2	NA	few	TRBJ1-1
TGTGCCAGCAGTTTCCGGGAAGCTTTCTTT	CASSFREAFF	TRBV28	NA	NA	TRBJ1-1
TGTGCCAGCAGTTCCGAAGACAGGATCTCTGGAAACACCATATATTTT	CASSSEDRISGNTIYF	TRBV25-1	NA	many	TRBJ1-3
TGTGCCAGTAGTAACCAAGGATGGGGACATCATAATTCACCCCTCCACTTT	CASSNQGWGHHNSPLHF	TRBV19	NA	many	TRBJ1-6
TGCAGTGCTAGAGTTCTAGCGGGACAAAACATTCAGTACTTC	CSARVLAGQNIQYF	TRBV20-1	TRBD2	many	TRBJ2-4
TGCGCCAGCAGCTTGGACTCCGGGGAGCTGTTTTTT	CASSLDSGELFF	TRBV5-1	NA	few	TRBJ2-2
TGTGCCAGCAGCCAAGACGCCCAGGGGAGGATGGGTGAGCAGTTCTTC	CASSQDAQGRMGEQFF	TRBV14	NA	NA	TRBJ2-1
TGTGCCAGCAGCTACAGCCCTGGGGGCTCTGGGGCCAACGTCCTGACTTTC	CASSYSPGGSGANVLTF	TRBV7-2	NA	few	TRBJ2-6
TGCAGCGTGGTAGGGGGCCTAAACACTGAAGCTTTCTTT	CSVVGGLNTEAFF	TRBV29-1	TRBD1	many	TRBJ1-1
TGCGCCAGCAGCCAAGAGCCCGCAGGGCCATGGAGCACTGAAGCTTTCTTT	CASSQEPAGPWSTEAFF	TRBV4-3	NA	few	TRBJ1-1